These T cell receptor beta chains were read from a single sample in a study of blood T cell repertoires in COVID-19. Only in-frame clones appear in the TCRdb table, and some are missing; sequencing was by immunoSEQ multiplex PCR. The repertoire holds about 37,000 clones, roughly 86% seen once, with approximately 7.3% in the top ten. The sequencing input was peripheral blood. The receptors were gathered from a human donor in a cohort sampled during active COVID-19. Both conserved end residues are part of each CDR3. D genes are given only for firm matches. Rows may omit the clone size; those that give it use once, few, many or a size class.

CDR3 protein	CDR3 DNA	clone size	D gene	CDR3 length	V gene	J gene
CASSTSNSHNEQFF	TGCGCCAGCAGCACTAGCAATAGTCACAATGAGCAGTTCTTC	-	-	14	TRBV5-1	TRBJ2-1
CASSHGQGAYEQYF	TGCGCCAGCAGCCATGGACAGGGGGCCTACGAGCAGTACTTC	few	TRBD1	14	TRBV4-1	TRBJ2-7
CASSLNPETQYF	TGTGCCAGCAGTTTAAATCCTGAGACCCAGTACTTC	-	-	12	TRBV28	TRBJ2-5
CASSNQNTGELFF	TGTGCCAGCAGCAATCAAAACACCGGGGAGCTGTTTTTT	once	-	13	TRBV7-9	TRBJ2-2
CASSLATGGITEAFF	TGTGCCAGCAGCTTAGCGACAGGGGGTATCACTGAAGCTTTCTTT	-	TRBD1	15	TRBV7-9	TRBJ1-1
CASSKGYPGLAGGSRPYEQYF	TGTGCCAGCAGCAAAGGGTACCCGGGACTAGCGGGAGGGTCCCGGCCCTACGAGCAGTACTTC	-	-	21	TRBV21-1	TRBJ2-7
CASSQGVAGDVPDTQYF	TGTGCCAGCAGCCAAGGAGTAGCGGGAGATGTTCCAGATACGCAGTATTTT	-	TRBD2	17	TRBV4-2	TRBJ2-3
CASSQDLAGGTQTQYF	TGCGCCAGCAGCCAAGATCTGGCGGGAGGGACGCAGACCCAGTACTTC	-	TRBD2	16	TRBV4-3	TRBJ2-5
CASRPGNSGNTIYF	TGCGCCAGCAGGCCGGGGAACTCTGGAAACACCATATATTTT	-	-	14	TRBV10-2	TRBJ1-3
CASSLREVTEAFF	TGTGCCAGCAGCCTCCGGGAAGTCACTGAAGCTTTCTTT	once	-	13	TRBV7-9	TRBJ1-1
CASSEGQGGQPQHF	TGCGCCAGCAGTGAGGGGCAGGGCGGTCAGCCCCAGCATTTT	-	-	14	TRBV10-1	TRBJ1-5
CASSVLGAGGDTQYF	TGTGCCAGCAGCGTACTGGGAGCGGGAGGGGATACGCAGTATTTT	-	TRBD2	15	TRBV9	TRBJ2-3
CASSYLTWGTEYGYTF	TGTGCCAGCAGTTACTTGACTTGGGGGACAGAATATGGCTACACCTTC	-	TRBD1	16	TRBV6-5	TRBJ1-2
CASWDRGLAGLGTGELFF	TGTGCCAGTTGGGACAGGGGACTAGCGGGTTTAGGCACCGGGGAGCTGTTTTTT	-	TRBD2	18	TRBV19	TRBJ2-2
CASSLPGQGRNNSPLHF	TGTGCCAGCAGTTTACCGGGACAGGGGAGAAATAATTCACCCCTCCACTTT	-	TRBD1	17	TRBV28	TRBJ1-6
CASSTDGRLAKAGELFF	TGTGCCAGCAGCACAGATGGTCGGCTAGCCAAGGCCGGGGAGCTGTTTTTT	-	-	17	TRBV7-2	TRBJ2-2
CASSIWTGGNYEQYF	TGTGCCAGTAGTATTTGGACAGGGGGAAACTACGAGCAGTACTTC	-	TRBD1	15	TRBV19	TRBJ2-7
CASSPRTGELFF	TGTGCCAGCAGCCCTCGGACAGGGGAGCTGTTTTTT	few	-	12	TRBV7-3	TRBJ2-2
CAGGRENSPLHF	TGTGCCGGCGGTAGGGAGAATTCACCCCTCCACTTT	-	-	12	TRBV7-9	TRBJ1-6
CASSPMSSGTDTQYF	TGTGCCAGCAGCCCAATGTCTAGCGGCACAGATACGCAGTATTTT	-	-	15	TRBV14	TRBJ2-3
CASTSRGGKGTSTDTQYF	TGTGCCAGCACCTCGAGGGGTGGGAAAGGGACTAGCACAGATACGCAGTATTTT	-	-	18	TRBV28	TRBJ2-3
CAWSVLVRRSIVYGYTF	TGTGCCTGGAGTGTACTTGTACGGCGGTCTATCGTCTATGGCTACACCTTC	-	-	17	TRBV30	TRBJ1-2
CATRDSRTDTQYF	TGTGCCACCAGGGATTCTCGCACAGATACGCAGTATTTT	-	-	13	TRBV24-1	TRBJ2-3
CASSQEIYGRWYEQYF	TGTGCCAGCAGCCAAGAAATTTACGGGAGGTGGTACGAGCAGTACTTC	-	TRBD2	16	TRBV14	TRBJ2-7
CASRPSGGPGNTIYF	TGTGCCAGCAGACCGTCCGGGGGTCCGGGAAACACCATATATTTT	-	-	15	TRBV11-2	TRBJ1-3
CASSPEGQGSDGYTF	TGCGCCAGCAGCCCTGAAGGACAGGGGTCTGATGGCTACACCTTC	-	TRBD1	15	TRBV5-1	TRBJ1-2
CASSSTNREGELFF	TGTGCCAGCAGCTCCACGAACAGGGAAGGGGAGCTGTTTTTT	-	-	14	TRBV7-2	TRBJ2-2
CASSAGELVIGNSPLHF	TGTGCCAGTAGTGCAGGGGAACTTGTGATTGGGAATTCACCCCTCCACTTT	-	-	17	TRBV19	TRBJ1-6
CASSLDGVSGSTDTQYF	TGTGCCAGCAGCTTAGACGGGGTAAGCGGCAGCACAGATACGCAGTATTTT	-	-	17	TRBV7-2	TRBJ2-3
CASSSGYNEQFF	TGCGCCAGCAGCTCGGGATACAATGAGCAGTTCTTC	-	-	12	TRBV5-1	TRBJ2-1
CASSFSGGGYTF	TGTGCCAGCAGTTTTTCAGGGGGTGGCTACACCTTC	-	TRBD1	12	TRBV12-3/TRBV12-4	TRBJ1-2
CASSVNREETQYF	TGTGCCAGCAGTGTAAACAGAGAAGAGACCCAGTACTTC	-	-	13	TRBV2	TRBJ2-5
CASSLSSGYNEQFF	TGTGCCAGCAGCCTATCTAGCGGGTACAATGAGCAGTTCTTC	-	TRBD2	14	TRBV6-6	TRBJ2-1
CASSQYGQGEKLFF	TGTGCCAGCAGCCAATATGGACAGGGAGAAAAACTGTTTTTT	-	TRBD1	14	TRBV3-1/TRBV3-2	TRBJ1-4
CASSGIPGQGEGGNTIYF	TGTGCCAGCAGTGGAATCCCGGGACAGGGGGAAGGTGGAAACACCATATATTTT	-	TRBD1	18	TRBV6-1	TRBJ1-3
CASSLFVTSTDTQYF	TGTGCCAGCAGCCTATTTGTAACTAGCACAGATACGCAGTATTTT	-	-	15	TRBV6-2/TRBV6-3	TRBJ2-3
CASSQGTSGQETQYF	TGCGCCAGCAGCCAGGGGACTAGCGGGCAAGAGACCCAGTACTTC	once	TRBD2	15	TRBV4-1	TRBJ2-5
CASRTTGTPPYNEQFF	TGTGCCAGCAGAACCACCGGGACTCCCCCATACAATGAGCAGTTCTTC	-	-	16	TRBV6-6	TRBJ2-1
CASSPTEGTGELFF	TGTGCCAGCAGTCCCACGGAGGGAACCGGGGAGCTGTTTTTT	-	-	14	TRBV25-1	TRBJ2-2
CASSFGPSGTYSYEQYF	TGTGCCAGCAGCTTTGGCCCTAGCGGGACCTACTCCTACGAGCAGTACTTC	-	TRBD2	17	TRBV5-8	TRBJ2-7
CASSLSGTGINSPLHF	TGTGCCAGCAGCCTCTCCGGGACAGGGATTAATTCACCCCTCCACTTT	medium-sized	TRBD1	16	TRBV27	TRBJ1-6
CASSLAGGSSTDTQYF	TGTGCCAGCAGCTTAGCAGGTGGGAGTAGCACAGATACGCAGTATTTT	-	-	16	TRBV7-8	TRBJ2-3
CASRSPSGTEAFF	TGTGCCAGCAGGTCCCCAAGCGGGACTGAAGCTTTCTTT	-	-	13	TRBV7-9	TRBJ1-1
CASSLDGLSTDTQYF	TGTGCCAGCAGCTTAGATGGCCTTAGCACAGATACGCAGTATTTT	-	-	15	TRBV7-2	TRBJ2-3